This T cell receptor (beta chain) was identified during a study of CD8 T cells in ankylosing spondylitis. Points from the study as a whole: In peripheral blood, disease-linked CD8+ clones occurred at relatively low frequencies.

Quantitative 5'-RACE with molecular barcodes was used to make the TCR beta libraries. TCRdb called the 5' RACE reads again in MiXCR, with one record for every CDR3 protein. The data show a few hundred thousand distinct CDR3 sequences, about a sixth seen once. The CDR3 is 16 residues long. V lost 1 base and J lost 4, with 18 bases in between. Germline CDR1 and CDR2: SGDLS and YYNGEE. This clonotype appeared a few times. Its antigen remains unidentified. V is TRBV9 and J is TRBJ2-7; D is unresolved. This sequence originates from a male donor with ankylosing spondylitis or in good health (not recorded which). The material sequenced was blood, either unsorted or a sorted T cell fraction (not recorded which). Here the CDR3 reads CASSVSSQPVPYEQYF. In DNA form, the CDR3 reads TGTGCCAGCAGCGTATCTTCCCAGCCCGTCCCTTACGAGCAGTACTTC.